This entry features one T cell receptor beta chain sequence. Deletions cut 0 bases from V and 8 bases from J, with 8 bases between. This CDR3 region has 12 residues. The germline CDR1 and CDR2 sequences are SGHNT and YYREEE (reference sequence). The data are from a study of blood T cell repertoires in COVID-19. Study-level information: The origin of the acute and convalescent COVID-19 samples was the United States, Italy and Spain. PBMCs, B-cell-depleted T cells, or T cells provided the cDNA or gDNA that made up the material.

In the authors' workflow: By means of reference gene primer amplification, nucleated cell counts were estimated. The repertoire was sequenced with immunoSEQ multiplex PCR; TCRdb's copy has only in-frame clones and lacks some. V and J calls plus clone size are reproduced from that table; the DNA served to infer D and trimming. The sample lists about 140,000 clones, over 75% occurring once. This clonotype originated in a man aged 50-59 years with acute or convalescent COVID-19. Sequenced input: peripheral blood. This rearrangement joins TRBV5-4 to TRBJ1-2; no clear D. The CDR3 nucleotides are TGTGCCAGCAGCTTGGAGGAGGACGGCTACACCTTC. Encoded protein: CASSLEEDGYTF.